The subject of this entry is one T cell receptor (beta chain). Sequencing was performed with immunoSEQ multiplex PCR; in TCRdb, only in-frame clones are kept and a portion is missing. The data show roughly 100,000 clones, over 80% seen once. CDR1 and CDR2 (germline): LNHDA, SQIVND (reference sequence). The CDR3 loop spans 13 amino acids. The ends were cut back, 6 bases at V and 8 bases at J, with 13 bases in the middle. This sample is part of a study of T cell responses to AZD1222 COVID-19 vaccine. V is TRBV19 and J is TRBJ1-4, with D perhaps TRBD1 (6 bases). The clonotype was recovered from an adult in good health. The sample here was peripheral blood, taken on day 0 of AZD1222 vaccination. The CDR3: CASRRGSSEKLFF. The CDR3 bases are TGTGCCAGTAGGAGGGGGAGCAGCGAAAAACTGTTTTTT.